The 24 T cell receptor beta chains in this list originate from one sample, sequenced in a study of early stage breast cancer tumors. Here immunoSEQ multiplex PCR was the method, and the copy in TCRdb shows in-frame clones only, minus some. The sample lists about 58,000 clones; 65% to 80% were seen once. The specimen was blood. These receptors were obtained from a person under 45 with breast cancer.

The chain links TRBV4-1 to TRBJ2-7; 8 nucleotides agree with TRBD2. The CDR3 is 18 amino acids. J gave up 2 bases and V 1 base, and 13 bases lay outside the gene matches. Germline loops: CDR1 MGHRA, CDR2 YSYEKL. The CDR3 DNA follows: TGCGCCAGCAGCCAAGGAATGTTAGCGGGATGGACGACCTACGAGCAGTACTTC. Translation gives CASSQGMLAGWTTYEQYF.

V is TRBV19 and J is TRBJ1-5; the D gene is possibly TRBD1 (5 bases). Trimming removed 3 bases from V and 6 bases from J, with 12 bases in between. This CDR3 is 14 amino acids long. The germline gives CDR1 LNHDA, CDR2 SQIVND (reference sequence). The CDR3 coding sequence is TGTGCCAGTAGTATCGCGGCAGGGAGTCAGCCCCAGCATTTT. Protein sequence: CASSIAAGSQPQHF.

This clone was detected once. The chain employs TRBV7-2 and TRBJ1-5; TRBD1 matches at 7 bases. Germline CDR1 SGHTA, CDR2 FQGNSA. V shed 1 base and J 4 bases; nucleotides not matched to a gene: 4. This CDR3 has 15 amino acids. The CDR3 protein is CASSLETGWNQPQHF. The CDR3 DNA reads TGTGCCAGCAGCTTAGAGACAGGGTGGAATCAGCCCCAGCATTTT.

V usage is TRBV19 and J usage is TRBJ1-5; the D gene is possibly TRBD1 (5 bases). Germline assignment: CDR1 LNHDA and CDR2 SQIVND (reference sequence). V lost 1 base, J lost 9 bases, and 7 bases lay in between. The CDR3 extends over 12 amino acids. The CDR3 loop is CASSIAQGPQHF. CDR3 bases: TGTGCCAGTAGTATAGCTCAGGGGCCCCAGCATTTT.

The chain has TRBV9 and TRBJ1-1; maybe TRBD1 (6 bases). There are 16 residues in the CDR3. Germline CDR1 SGDLS, CDR2 YYNGEE. The V gene lost 1 base and the J gene lost 1 base, with 14 bases spanning the gap. In DNA, the CDR3 is TGTGCCAGCAGCGTAACAGGGTCGCTAAGGAACACTGAAGCTTTCTTT. Protein: CASSVTGSLRNTEAFF.

J is TRBJ1-1 and V is TRBV7-6; perhaps TRBD1 as D (6 bases). V was pared by 0 bases and J by 8 bases, with 10 bases between. CDR3 size: 13 residues. Germline CDR1 is SGHVS and CDR2 is FNYEAQ. The DNA of the CDR3 is TGTGCCAGCAGCTTAGCCTATCAGGGGGAAGCTTTCTTT. It yields the protein CASSLAYQGEAFF.

This chain joins TRBV9 and TRBJ1-2; D may be TRBD1 (5 bases). This CDR3 contains 15 residues. Trimming pared 0 bases from V and 4 bases from J, leaving 13 bases between. Germline V gene data show CDR1 as SGDLS and CDR2 as YYNGEE. The DNA for the CDR3 is TGTGCCAGCAGCGTAGCTGCGACAGAGGGCTATGGCTACACCTTC. This encodes CASSVAATEGYGYTF.

V gene TRBV6-4 combines with J gene TRBJ1-5; possible D gene TRBD1, 5 bases. In germline, CDR1 is MRHNA, CDR2 SNTAGT. Trimming removed 8 bases at V and 7 bases at J, with 18 bases between. The CDR3 is 14 residues long. CDR3 loop: CASHRRGLGQPQHF. The CDR3 nucleotides read TGTGCCAGCCACCGGAGGGGCCTGGGCCAGCCCCAGCATTTT.

The chain joins TRBV27 to TRBJ2-1, with 11 bases lining up with TRBD2. With 8 bases clipped from V and 9 bases from J, the junction kept 6 bases outside the gene matches. The CDR3 extends over 13 amino acids. From germline, CDR1 is MNHEY and CDR2 SMNVEV (reference sequence). The CDR3: CASRLAGISEQFF. Here the CDR3 DNA reads TGTGCCAGCCGACTAGCGGGAATCAGTGAGCAGTTCTTC.

V and J are TRBV5-1 and TRBJ2-2; TRBD2 aligns across 13 bases. CDR3 size: 18 residues. After removal of 6 bases from V and 6 bases from J, the junction contained 14 bases not matched to a gene. CDR1 SGHRS and CDR2 YFSETQ come from the germline V gene. The CDR3 nucleotides are TGCGCCAGCACCCCCGGGACTAGCGGGATCCGGGGGGCCGGGGAGCTGTTTTTT. As protein: CASTPGTSGIRGAGELFF.

The chain carries TRBV10-3 and TRBJ1-1; D is ambiguous. V shed 6 bases and J shed 3 bases, with 11 bases lying between them. In germline, CDR1 is ENHRY, CDR2 SYGVKD. CDR3 length: 13 residues. In nucleotides, the CDR3 is TGTGCCATCAGGGCGCCGGAGCACACTGAAGCTTTCTTT. Protein sequence: CAIRAPEHTEAFF.

The chain links TRBV18 to TRBJ1-1; 9 bases agree with TRBD1. The V segment lost 5 bases and the J segment 1 base; nucleotides outside the gene matches: 5. Germline CDR1 reads KGHSH; CDR2 reads LQKENI. The CDR3 has 15 amino acids. The CDR3 spells CASSRGTGRNTEAFF. For the CDR3, the DNA is TGTGCCAGCTCAAGGGGGACAGGGAGGAACACTGAAGCTTTCTTT.

The chain couples TRBV7-8 to TRBJ2-1; 7 nucleotides match TRBD1. Germline V lookup: CDR1 SGHVS, CDR2 FQNEAQ. The trim removed 5 bases at V and 8 bases at J, leaving 12 bases unmatched. The CDR3 runs 15 residues. CDR3 sequence (DNA): TGTGCCAGCAGCATCTCCTCCAGGGGGACCCATGAGCAGTTCTTC. Translating it yields CASSISSRGTHEQFF.

The gene calls are TRBV5-5 and TRBJ1-5, with D uncertain. V was cut by 0 bases and J by 4 bases, with 17 bases left in between. Germline V gives CDR1 SGHKS, CDR2 YYEKEE (reference sequence). This CDR3 comprises 17 residues. CDR3 bases: TGTGCCAGCAGCTTGGTGTGGGCGGCGAACGAGAATCAGCCCCAGCATTTT. It is translated as CASSLVWAANENQPQHF.

This chain uses TRBV30 with TRBJ2-7; the D is unclear. This CDR3 has 13 amino acids. The germline V and J ends were trimmed by 0 bases and 5 bases, with 11 bases remaining between them. Germline-derived CDR1 and CDR2 are GTSNPN and SVGIG (reference sequence). CDR3 sequence reads: CAWSVRYRNEQYF. In DNA, the CDR3 is TGTGCCTGGAGTGTACGGTACCGAAACGAGCAGTACTTC.

The V call is TRBV18, the J call TRBJ2-7, with D perhaps TRBD2 (6 bases). V was shortened by 3 bases and J by 0 bases, with 9 bases between the two germline ends. The CDR3 contains 14 residues. Germline lookup yields CDR1 KGHSH and CDR2 LQKENI. CDR3 loop: CASSPQDYSYEQYF. The CDR3 DNA follows: TGTGCCAGCTCACCCCAGGACTACTCCTACGAGCAGTACTTC.

The chain links TRBV7-8 to TRBJ1-4, with 7 bases lining up with TRBD1. Germline V gene data show CDR1 as SGHVS and CDR2 as FQNEAQ. The CDR3 has 18 amino acids. The junction had 20 bases not matched to a gene; V was cut back by 5 bases and J by 8 bases. Written as DNA, the CDR3 is TGTGCCAGCAGCCCAGAGACAGGGTGGTTGGGGAATGAGGAAAAACTGTTTTTT. Translating it yields CASSPETGWLGNEEKLFF.

The chain has TRBV14 and TRBJ1-1; D gene unclear. Germline CDR1 and CDR2: SGHDN and FVKESK. The CDR3 runs to 13 residues. V was clipped by 2 bases and J by 1 base, with 5 bases between them. The CDR3 here is CASSQLSNTEAFF. The CDR3 DNA reads TGTGCCAGCAGCCAACTCTCGAACACTGAAGCTTTCTTT.

The chain uses TRBV6-4 and TRBJ2-2; TRBD2 matches at 12 bases. The CDR3 is 16 residues long. V shed 4 bases, J shed 7 bases, and the junction held 7 bases outside the gene matches. Germline assignment: CDR1 MRHNA and CDR2 SNTAGT. CDR3 region: CASSGLAGDRGGELFF. The DNA for the CDR3 is TGTGCCAGCAGTGGACTAGCGGGAGATCGTGGCGGGGAGCTGTTTTTT.

The chain uses TRBV7-2 and TRBJ2-7, with 8 nucleotides matching TRBD2. The length of the CDR3 is 16 residues. The germline gives CDR1 SGHTA, CDR2 FQGNSA. Trimming removed 2 bases from V and 5 bases from J; junction bases left unmatched: 11. This chain's CDR3 is CASSLMSFREGHEQYF. CDR3 in DNA: TGTGCCAGCAGCTTAATGTCCTTCCGGGAGGGCCACGAGCAGTACTTC.

The V call is TRBV4-3, the J call TRBJ1-4; D gene uncertain. The CDR3 has 14 residues. Germline V gives CDR1 LGHNA, CDR2 YSLEER. V lost 0 bases and J lost 6, with 8 bases in between. CDR3 bases: TGCGCCAGCAGCCAAGAGGGGTGGGATGAAAAACTGTTTTTT. Translating it yields CASSQEGWDEKLFF.

This chain links TRBV7-9 with TRBJ2-1; no reliable D call. Trimming removed 3 bases at V and 5 bases at J, with 8 bases between. This CDR3 is built from 13 residues. CDR1 and CDR2 (germline): SEHNR, FQNEAQ (reference sequence). The CDR3 here is CASSFPPNNEQFF. The CDR3 bases are TGTGCCAGCAGCTTCCCCCCAAACAATGAGCAGTTCTTC.

This rearrangement joins TRBV7-2 to TRBJ1-2; D gene uncertain. This CDR3 is 15 amino acids long. Trimming left V 1 base short and J 0 bases short, with 9 bases between. Germline V gene lookup returns CDR1 SGHTA and CDR2 FQGNSA. The CDR3 is CASSLGGLANYGYTF. The CDR3, as DNA: TGTGCCAGCAGCTTAGGTGGACTAGCTAACTATGGCTACACCTTC.

The chain joins TRBV4-1 to TRBJ2-7; 9 bases map to TRBD2. This CDR3 comprises 17 residues. Unmatched junction bases numbered 11, after V lost 3 bases and J lost 2 bases. Germline V gene sequence: CDR1 MGHRA, CDR2 YSYEKL. The CDR3 here is CASSQNAGGGTPYEQYF. DNA for the CDR3: TGCGCCAGCAGCCAGAACGCGGGAGGGGGTACCCCCTACGAGCAGTACTTC.